Listed here is a single T cell receptor beta chain. The target antigen is unknown. Unique-molecular-identifier-tagged TCR beta cDNA libraries were used. T cells numbering roughly 1 to 10 million yielded 450,000 to 500,000 cDNA molecules. TCRdb fed the PCR reads into MiXCR, producing one record per CDR3 protein. The table has about 430,000 distinct CDR3 sequences, approximately 39% seen once; the top ten hold 7.6%. This record comes from a study of post-analysis software for immune sequencing data. Overall study findings and caveats: Five or six TRBV segments were more frequent in patients than controls; TRBV5-6, TRBV5-1 and TRBV20-1 belonged to this group. When the samples were clustered directly with F measure, those that had been prepared in the same batch showed strong co-clustering.

V was clipped by 6 bases and J by 2 bases, with 20 bases between them. Germline V gives CDR1 MNHEY, CDR2 SMNVEV (reference sequence). The CDR3 is 16 amino acids. V is TRBV27 and J is TRBJ2-7; no firm D call. The sequence came from a girl aged 2 to 10 with multiple sclerosis. Specimen: blood. The CDR3 DNA sequence: TGTGCCAGCAGCCCGGAACACTTCCCTTTGACCTACGAGCAGTACTTC. This encodes CASSPEHFPLTYEQYF.